The 4 T cell receptor beta chains in this list originate from one sample, sequenced in a study of graft-versus-host responses after intestinal transplantation. No antigens are known for them. Measured with immunoSEQ multiplex PCR; TCRdb has only the in-frame clones, and not every one. The sample shows tens of thousands of clones, approximately 90% of them seen only once. Sample: unstimulated CD4+ T cells sorted from spleen or lymph node cells, taken before transplant. The receptors come from a human donor who was the organ donor for an intestinal transplant.

The chain uses TRBV18 and TRBJ1-1; TRBD1 matches 7 bases. The CDR3 contains 16 residues. Looked up from germline, CDR1 is KGHSH and CDR2 is LQKENI. The V segment lost 6 bases and the J segment 0 bases; nucleotides outside the gene matches: 10. DNA of the CDR3: TGTGCCAGCTCCCCCTGGGGACAGAACATGAACACTGAAGCTTTCTTT. Residues: CASSPWGQNMNTEAFF.

The V call is TRBV28, the J call TRBJ2-1; D uncertain. The CDR3 consists of 12 residues. Per the germline V gene, CDR1 is MDHEN and CDR2 is SYDVKM. Trimming took 6 bases from V and 7 from J, leaving 10 bases between them. The CDR3 loop reads CASRPPGNEQFF. In nucleotides, the CDR3 is TGTGCCAGCAGGCCCCCCGGGAATGAGCAGTTCTTC.

This chain joins TRBV9 and TRBJ2-1; 10 nucleotides line up with TRBD2. J was trimmed by 7 bases and V by 4 bases; bases with no gene match: 11. In germline, CDR1 is SGDLS, CDR2 YYNGEE. The CDR3 is 16 residues long. The DNA of the CDR3 is TGTGCCAGCAGCCCCAGCGGGGGGGCCAATGGGAATGAGCAGTTCTTC. Residues: CASSPSGGANGNEQFF.

The chain uses TRBV28 and TRBJ2-7; 8 nucleotides match TRBD2. CDR1 is MDHEN and CDR2 is SYDVKM in the germline V gene. Trimming removed 4 bases from V and 5 bases from J; junction bases left unmatched: 7. The CDR3 sequence is 14 residues long. The CDR3 bases are TGTGCCAGCAGTTCCCCGGGAGGGGTTAACGAGCAGTACTTC. Translation gives CASSSPGGVNEQYF.